This T cell receptor beta chain is drawn from a study of identical twins. V dropped 5 bases and J dropped 0; count of bases not matched to a gene: 4. In germline, CDR1 is SGHDT, CDR2 YYEEEE. The CDR3 has 16 amino acids. This clonotype has at least ten counts. Its antigen is still unknown. Study outcomes and limitations: There is a chance that invariant MAIT and iNKT cells partially muddied zero-insertion analyses.

TCRdb analysed the 5' RACE reads with MiXCR anew, one entry per CDR3 protein. The repertoire holds 550,000 to 700,000 distinct CDR3 sequences, with just under 10% as singletons. This same sample was also part of a study on yellow fever vaccine responses in identical twins.

This sequence was found in a woman younger than 30 in good health. V and J are TRBV5-6 and TRBJ1-6, with 8 bases aligning to TRBD1. Sequencing used PBMCs. The CDR3 here is CASRPQGASYNSPLHF. Written as DNA, the CDR3 is TGTGCCAGCAGACCGCAGGGGGCCTCCTATAATTCACCCCTCCACTTT. Supplemented by reference TRBV5-6 and TRBJ1-6, the full variable domain reads DAGVTQSPTHLIKTRGQQVTLRCSPKSGHDTVSWYQQALGQGPQFIFQYYEEEERQRGNFPDRFSGHQFPNYSSELNVNALLLGDSALYLCASRPQGASYNSPLHFGNGTRLTVT.